These T cell receptor beta chains were read from a single sample in a study of shared clonotypes between healthy human individuals. Data came from immunoSEQ multiplex PCR; TCRdb stores just in-frame clones and leaves some out. The table records millions of clones, more than 90% of them present only once. The sequenced material came from naive CD4+ T cells sorted from blood. All receptors come from a man younger than 30 in good health. The CDR3 runs from the conserved cysteine through the conserved F or W. Each record gives: V gene, J gene, clone size, D gene, CDR3 protein, CDR3 DNA. A D gene is named only where the DNA matches it firmly. The size of a clone is reported for some rows only, either as once, few or many, or as a class for expanded clones.

TRBV5-1,TRBJ2-1,.,.,CASSARLVQGFDTYNEQFF,TGCGCCAGCAGCGCGCGCCTCGTACAGGGTTTCGATACCTACAATGAGCAGTTCTTC
TRBV2,TRBJ2-1,.,.,CASSLLGYNEQFF,TGTGCCAGCAGTCTACTAGGGTACAATGAGCAGTTCTTC
TRBV30,TRBJ2-7,.,.,CAWSVHGGSYEQYF,TGTGCCTGGAGTGTACACGGGGGATCCTACGAGCAGTACTTC
TRBV27,TRBJ2-3,.,.,CASRLTRPFSDTQYF,TGTGCCAGCAGACTGACTAGACCTTTCTCGGATACGCAGTATTTT
TRBV6-6,TRBJ2-7,.,.,CASSYVGRGYEQYF,TGTGCCAGCAGTTACGTAGGCAGGGGCTACGAGCAGTACTTC
TRBV7-9,TRBJ1-1,.,.,CASSSYTNTEAFF,TGTGCCAGCAGCTCCTACACGAACACTGAAGCTTTCTTT
TRBV5-1,TRBJ2-1,.,TRBD1,CASRPIGGVSYNEQFF,TGCGCCAGCAGACCTATAGGGGGCGTAAGCTACAATGAGCAGTTCTTC
TRBV6-6,TRBJ1-1,.,.,CASSYSTPSEAFF,TGTGCCAGCAGTTACTCGACTCCTTCTGAAGCTTTCTTT
TRBV6-5,TRBJ1-2,.,TRBD1,CASSTRTGGDGYTF,TGTGCCAGCAGTACCCGGACAGGGGGCGATGGCTACACCTTC
TRBV9,TRBJ2-2,.,.,CASSVGGVNTGELFF,TGTGCCAGCAGCGTAGGGGGGGTAAACACCGGGGAGCTGTTTTTT
TRBV10-3,TRBJ1-2,.,.,CAITRQVNYGYTF,TGTGCCATCACGCGGCAGGTTAACTATGGCTACACCTTC
TRBV14,TRBJ2-1,.,TRBD2,CASSQAWEGTSGRYFSSYNEQFF,TGTGCCAGCAGCCAAGCGTGGGAGGGGACTAGCGGGAGGTACTTTAGCTCCTACAATGAGCAGTTCTTC
TRBV18,TRBJ2-2,.,.,CASSPTVSGELFF,TGTGCCAGCTCACCTACGGTTTCGGGGGAGCTGTTTTTT
TRBV19,TRBJ1-2,few,TRBD1,CASSPGQGARGYTF,TGTGCCAGTAGTCCGGGACAGGGGGCACGTGGCTACACCTTC
TRBV2,TRBJ2-1,.,TRBD1,CASSATYPQGVVNNEQFF,TGTGCCAGCAGTGCCACTTACCCACAGGGGGTGGTCAACAATGAGCAGTTCTTC
TRBV6-5,TRBJ1-1,.,.,CASSRWGLNYEAFF,TGTGCCAGCAGTCGTTGGGGGCTCAACTATGAAGCTTTCTTT
TRBV11-2,TRBJ2-2,.,TRBD1,CASSLTGTGTGELFF,TGTGCCAGCAGCCTCACCGGGACAGGGACCGGGGAGCTGTTTTTT
TRBV2,TRBJ2-1,once,TRBD2,CASSAGLALTNNEQFF,TGTGCCAGCAGTGCCGGACTAGCCTTAACGAACAATGAGCAGTTCTTC
TRBV19,TRBJ2-6,.,TRBD2,CASSNPGLAGFSGANVLTF,TGTGCCAGTAGTAACCCGGGACTAGCGGGGTTCTCTGGGGCCAACGTCCTGACTTTC
TRBV6-5,TRBJ1-3,.,TRBD1,CASRGTGGSGNTIYF,TGTGCCAGCAGGGGGACAGGGGGGTCTGGAAACACCATATATTTT
TRBV6-4,TRBJ1-2,.,TRBD1,CASESGDSLYGYTF,TGTGCCAGCGAGAGCGGGGACAGCCTCTATGGCTACACCTTC
TRBV9,TRBJ1-5,.,.,CASSQGSNQPQHF,TGTGCCAGCAGCCAGGGGAGCAATCAGCCCCAGCATTTT
TRBV5-4,TRBJ2-6,.,.,CASSAGQTAGANVLTF,TGTGCCAGCAGCGCAGGACAAACAGCTGGGGCCAACGTCCTGACTTTC